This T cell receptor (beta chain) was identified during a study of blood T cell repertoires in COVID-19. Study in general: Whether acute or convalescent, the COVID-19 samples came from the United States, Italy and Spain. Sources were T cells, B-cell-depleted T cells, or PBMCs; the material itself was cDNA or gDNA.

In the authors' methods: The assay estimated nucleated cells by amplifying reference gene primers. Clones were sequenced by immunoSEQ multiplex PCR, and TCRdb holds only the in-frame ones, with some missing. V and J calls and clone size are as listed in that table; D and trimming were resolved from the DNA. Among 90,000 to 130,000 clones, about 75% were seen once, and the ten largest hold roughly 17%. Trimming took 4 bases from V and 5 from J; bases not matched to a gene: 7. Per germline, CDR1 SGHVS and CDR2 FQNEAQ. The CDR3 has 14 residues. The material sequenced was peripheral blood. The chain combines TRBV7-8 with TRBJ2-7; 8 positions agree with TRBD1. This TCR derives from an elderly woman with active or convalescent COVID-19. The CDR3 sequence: CASSSWTGRNEQYF. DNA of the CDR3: TGTGCCAGCAGCTCCTGGACAGGGCGAAACGAGCAGTACTTC.